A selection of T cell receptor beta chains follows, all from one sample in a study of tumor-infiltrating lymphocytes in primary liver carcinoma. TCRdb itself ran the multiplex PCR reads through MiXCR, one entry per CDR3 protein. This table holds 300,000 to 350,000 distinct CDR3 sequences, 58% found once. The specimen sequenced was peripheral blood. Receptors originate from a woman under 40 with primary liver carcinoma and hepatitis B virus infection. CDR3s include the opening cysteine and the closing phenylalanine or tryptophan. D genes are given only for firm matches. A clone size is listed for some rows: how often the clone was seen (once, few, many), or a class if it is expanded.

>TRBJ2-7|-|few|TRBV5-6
CASSLALGTSSYEQYF
TGTGCCAGCAGCTTGGCCCTAGGGACTTCATCCTACGAGCAGTACTTC
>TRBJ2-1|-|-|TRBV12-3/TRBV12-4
CASASRDLYNEQFF
TGTGCCAGCGCGTCAAGAGACCTATACAATGAGCAGTTCTTC
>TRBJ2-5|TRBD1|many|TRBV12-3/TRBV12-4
CASSLGQGPYQETQYF
TGTGCCAGCAGTCTCGGACAGGGGCCGTACCAAGAGACCCAGTACTTC
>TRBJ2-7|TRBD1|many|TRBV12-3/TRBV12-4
CASTPGTGYGMQYF
TGTGCCAGCACTCCCGGGACAGGTTATGGCATGCAGTACTTC
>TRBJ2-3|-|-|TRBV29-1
CSVGYGTDTQYF
TGCAGTGTTGGATACGGCACAGATACGCAGTATTTT
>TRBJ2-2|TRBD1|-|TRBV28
CASSLGDRVLTGELFF
TGTGCCAGCAGTTTGGGGGACAGGGTCCTTACCGGGGAGCTGTTTTTT
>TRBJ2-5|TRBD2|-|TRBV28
CTSRLTSGRSETQYF
TGTACCAGCCGTCTGACTAGCGGGAGGTCGGAGACCCAGTACTTC
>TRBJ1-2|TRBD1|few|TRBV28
CASSFNPDRGPGYTF
TGTGCCAGCAGTTTTAACCCGGACAGGGGGCCTGGCTACACCTTC
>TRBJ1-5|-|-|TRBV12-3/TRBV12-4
CASSSSFNQPQHF
TGTGCCAGCTCTTCTTCCTTTAATCAGCCCCAGCATTTT
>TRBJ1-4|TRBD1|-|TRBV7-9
CATRQGTNEKLFF
TGTGCCACTCGACAGGGGACTAATGAAAAACTGTTTTTT
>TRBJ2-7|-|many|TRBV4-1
CASSPRDPSYEQYF
TGCGCCAGCAGCCCCCGGGACCCGTCCTACGAGCAGTACTTC
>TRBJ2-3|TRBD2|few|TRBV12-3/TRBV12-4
CASRPLAPPTDTQYF
TGTGCCAGCAGACCACTAGCGCCCCCCACAGATACGCAGTATTTT
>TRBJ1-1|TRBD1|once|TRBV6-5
CATRKRTGNTEAFF
TGTGCCACCAGGAAACGGACAGGGAACACTGAAGCTTTCTTT
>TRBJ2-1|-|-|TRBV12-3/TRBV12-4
CASSAGTPKDNEQFF
TGTGCCAGCAGTGCCGGGACTCCTAAAGACAATGAGCAGTTCTTC
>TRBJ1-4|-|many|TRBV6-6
CASRDGGSEKLFF
TGTGCCAGCAGGGACGGGGGTAGTGAAAAACTGTTTTTT
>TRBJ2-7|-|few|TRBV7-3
CASSQTGRGPPGEQYF
TGTGCCAGCAGCCAAACCGGTAGGGGACCACCAGGCGAGCAGTACTTC
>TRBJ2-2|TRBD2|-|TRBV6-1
CASSVRAGAANTGELFF
TGTGCCAGCAGTGTTCGGGCGGGAGCGGCAAACACCGGGGAGCTGTTTTTT
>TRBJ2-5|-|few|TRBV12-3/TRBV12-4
CASSLGVGGSETQYF
TGTGCCAGCAGTTTAGGCGTTGGAGGGTCCGAGACCCAGTACTTC
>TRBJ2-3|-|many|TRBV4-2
CASSQVYADTQYF
TGTGCCAGCAGCCAGGTCTACGCAGATACGCAGTATTTT
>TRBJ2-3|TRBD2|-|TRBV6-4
CASSSGTSHTDTQYF
TGTGCCAGCTCCTCCGGGACTAGCCACACAGATACGCAGTATTTT
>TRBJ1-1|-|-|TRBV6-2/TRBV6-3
CASSFGRGLMNTEAFF
TGTGCCAGCAGTTTTGGGAGGGGGTTGATGAACACTGAAGCTTTCTTT